This entry describes one TCR beta chain. It has no known antigen specificity. There are no base qualities to consult, and no much larger clone falls within one base. CDR1 is given as KGHDR and CDR2 as SFDVKD, both from the germline V gene. From the cysteine up to the phenylalanine, the CDR3 has a length of 13 residues. Of the read, only the CDR3 DNA is kept; its 39 bases are in frame from base 1. Trimming takes 3 bases from V and 6 bases from J, and the germline ends sit 8 bases apart. This sample is part of a study of control samples from healthy donors and cancer patients (dated by TCRdb to about 2020). The library was prepared using the immunoSEQ multiplex PCR assay. In its TCRdb copy, this immuneACCESS table keeps in-frame sequences only and misses some clones. Where compared with another copy, unresolved V genes explain less than half of these, and the others have no known cause. The sample yields around 53,000 clones; around 85% were counted once. The ten largest make up roughly 2.8% of the sample.

The sequence came from a woman aged 45 to 65 with lung cancer. Source material: PBMCs. The V and J segments used are TRBV24-1 and TRBJ1-5, with the D gene not clear enough to name. The CDR3 protein sequence reads: CATSDLDRQPQHF. The nucleotide sequence is given as TGTGCCACCAGTGATCTGGATCGTCAGCCCCAGCATTTT.